Listed below are T cell receptor beta chains from one sample, sequenced in a study of T-cell memory formation after mild COVID-19. TCRdb re-called the 5' RACE reads through MiXCR, storing one row per CDR3 protein. Counted here are 400,000 or so distinct CDR3 sequences, 20% occurring once; the ten biggest clones make up around 8%. Sequencing input: PBMCs or a T cell subset sorted from them (not recorded which). The receptors stem from an adult woman who had mild COVID-19 (a few samples of this study predate the infection). Cell type and time point are not known. The CDR3 runs from the conserved cysteine through the conserved F or W. D genes are given only for firm matches. Clone sizes are given selectively: once, few, many, or a class where the clone is expanded.

j_call: TRBJ1-1
clone_size: few
v_call: TRBV27
d_call: -
cdr3_aa: CASSRSGWDTEAFF
cdr3_nt: TGTGCCAGCAGTCGATCTGGGTGGGACACTGAAGCTTTCTTT

j_call: TRBJ1-2
clone_size: -
v_call: TRBV15
d_call: -
cdr3_aa: CATSRLGTDGPTF
cdr3_nt: TGTGCCACCAGCAGACTAGGGACGGACGGCCCCACCTTC

j_call: TRBJ1-6
clone_size: few
v_call: TRBV3-1
d_call: -
cdr3_aa: CASSKAGAGSPLHF
cdr3_nt: TGTGCCAGCAGCAAGGCGGGGGCTGGTTCACCCCTCCACTTT

j_call: TRBJ2-4
clone_size: -
v_call: TRBV5-6
d_call: TRBD1
cdr3_aa: CASSLQRQGPQVF
cdr3_nt: TGTGCCAGCAGCCTACAACGACAGGGACCACAAGTCTTC

j_call: TRBJ1-1
clone_size: -
v_call: TRBV7-2
d_call: TRBD1
cdr3_aa: CASSSDRTGRNTEAFF
cdr3_nt: TGTGCCAGCAGCTCGGACCGGACAGGGAGGAACACTGAAGCTTTCTTT

j_call: TRBJ2-2
clone_size: -
v_call: TRBV24-1
d_call: TRBD1
cdr3_aa: CATSPGQGHSGELFF
cdr3_nt: TGTGCCACCAGTCCGGGACAGGGTCACTCTGGGGAGCTGTTTTTT

j_call: TRBJ2-1
clone_size: many
v_call: TRBV5-8
d_call: -
cdr3_aa: CASSSSQVGGYNEQFF
cdr3_nt: TGTGCCAGCAGCTCATCACAGGTTGGAGGTTACAATGAGCAGTTCTTC

j_call: TRBJ1-5
clone_size: few
v_call: TRBV12-3/TRBV12-4
d_call: TRBD1
cdr3_aa: CASSWTGGRSNQPQHF
cdr3_nt: TGTGCCAGCAGTTGGACAGGGGGCAGAAGCAATCAGCCCCAGCATTTT

j_call: TRBJ1-2
clone_size: -
v_call: TRBV7-3
d_call: -
cdr3_aa: CASSPDGANYGYTF
cdr3_nt: TGTGCCAGCAGCCCCGACGGTGCTAACTATGGCTACACCTTC

j_call: TRBJ2-2
clone_size: -
v_call: TRBV20-1
d_call: -
cdr3_aa: CSARLAGATGELFF
cdr3_nt: TGCAGTGCTAGGTTGGCGGGGGCCACCGGGGAGCTGTTTTTT

j_call: TRBJ1-6
clone_size: -
v_call: TRBV7-2
d_call: -
cdr3_aa: CASSLAQLGRNSPLHF
cdr3_nt: TGTGCCAGCAGCTTAGCGCAACTGGGGCGTAATTCACCCCTCCACTTT

j_call: TRBJ1-1
clone_size: few
v_call: TRBV4-1
d_call: -
cdr3_aa: CASSQEGQLNTEAFF
cdr3_nt: TGCGCCAGCAGCCAAGAGGGACAATTGAACACTGAAGCTTTCTTT

j_call: TRBJ2-7
clone_size: many
v_call: TRBV20-1
d_call: TRBD2
cdr3_aa: CSATSGSAYEQYF
cdr3_nt: TGCAGTGCTACTAGCGGGAGCGCCTACGAGCAGTACTTC

j_call: TRBJ1-1
clone_size: -
v_call: TRBV12-3/TRBV12-4
d_call: -
cdr3_aa: CASSFPGIEAFF
cdr3_nt: TGTGCCAGCAGTTTCCCAGGAATTGAAGCTTTCTTT

j_call: TRBJ2-3
clone_size: few
v_call: TRBV6-2/TRBV6-3
d_call: -
cdr3_aa: CASSQGWRDSDTQYF
cdr3_nt: TGTGCCAGCAGCCAAGGTTGGCGGGATTCAGATACGCAGTATTTT

j_call: TRBJ1-1
clone_size: -
v_call: TRBV7-9
d_call: -
cdr3_aa: CASSPHGGPVPAFF
cdr3_nt: TGTGCCAGCAGCCCACACGGGGGGCCTGTACCCGCTTTCTTT

j_call: TRBJ1-2
clone_size: few
v_call: TRBV5-5
d_call: -
cdr3_aa: CASSLDSLTNGYTF
cdr3_nt: TGTGCCAGCAGCTTGGATAGTCTAACGAATGGCTACACCTTC

j_call: TRBJ1-1
clone_size: few
v_call: TRBV4-3
d_call: -
cdr3_aa: CASSQAIRAPEAFF
cdr3_nt: TGCGCCAGCAGCCAAGCCATAAGGGCCCCTGAAGCTTTCTTT

j_call: TRBJ2-5
clone_size: few
v_call: TRBV15
d_call: TRBD2
cdr3_aa: CATSRDQASGGRYQETQYF
cdr3_nt: TGTGCCACCAGCAGAGATCAGGCTAGCGGGGGAAGGTACCAAGAGACCCAGTACTTC

j_call: TRBJ1-2
clone_size: -
v_call: TRBV2
d_call: -
cdr3_aa: CASSGEATGYGYTF
cdr3_nt: TGTGCCAGCAGTGGGGAGGCCACGGGCTATGGCTACACCTTC

j_call: TRBJ1-2
clone_size: few
v_call: TRBV5-4
d_call: TRBD1
cdr3_aa: CASSPPDRGRDGYTF
cdr3_nt: TGTGCCAGCAGCCCGCCAGACAGGGGGCGTGATGGCTACACCTTC

j_call: TRBJ2-1
clone_size: -
v_call: TRBV7-2
d_call: TRBD1
cdr3_aa: CASCLPGQGNNEQFF
cdr3_nt: TGTGCCAGCTGTCTCCCGGGACAGGGAAACAATGAGCAGTTCTTC

j_call: TRBJ1-1
clone_size: -
v_call: TRBV23-1
d_call: -
cdr3_aa: CASRDTNTEAFF
cdr3_nt: TGCGCCAGCCGGGACACGAACACTGAAGCTTTCTTT

j_call: TRBJ1-2
clone_size: many
v_call: TRBV11-2
d_call: TRBD1
cdr3_aa: CASSPGTGYGYTF
cdr3_nt: TGTGCCAGCAGCCCCGGGACAGGGTATGGCTACACCTTC

j_call: TRBJ2-1
clone_size: -
v_call: TRBV5-1
d_call: TRBD2
cdr3_aa: CASSSNPGGLSSYNEQFF
cdr3_nt: TGCGCCAGCAGCTCGAACCCGGGAGGGTTAAGCTCCTACAATGAGCAGTTCTTC

j_call: TRBJ2-2
clone_size: -
v_call: TRBV7-2
d_call: -
cdr3_aa: CASSSLPRDSGELFF
cdr3_nt: TGTGCCAGCAGCTCACTGCCCAGGGATTCCGGGGAGCTGTTTTTT

j_call: TRBJ1-1
clone_size: few
v_call: TRBV9
d_call: -
cdr3_aa: CASSTGTDTEAFF
cdr3_nt: TGTGCCAGCAGCACCGGAACGGACACTGAAGCTTTCTTT

j_call: TRBJ1-2
clone_size: few
v_call: TRBV7-6
d_call: TRBD1
cdr3_aa: CASRAGTGEFYGYTF
cdr3_nt: TGTGCCAGCAGAGCCGGGACAGGGGAGTTCTATGGCTACACCTTC

j_call: TRBJ2-7
clone_size: few
v_call: TRBV5-1
d_call: TRBD1
cdr3_aa: CASSDQGGASYEQYF
cdr3_nt: TGCGCCAGCAGCGACCAAGGGGGCGCATCCTACGAGCAGTACTTC

j_call: TRBJ2-2
clone_size: -
v_call: TRBV27
d_call: TRBD1
cdr3_aa: CASTEDRGNTGELFF
cdr3_nt: TGTGCCAGCACCGAAGACAGGGGAAACACCGGGGAGCTGTTTTTT

j_call: TRBJ1-1
clone_size: many
v_call: TRBV7-9
d_call: TRBD1
cdr3_aa: CASSARQGWSEAFF
cdr3_nt: TGTGCCAGCAGCGCGAGACAGGGTTGGTCTGAAGCTTTCTTT

j_call: TRBJ1-2
clone_size: -
v_call: TRBV6-5
d_call: TRBD1
cdr3_aa: CASSYSMGTGGKDEYGYTF
cdr3_nt: TGTGCCAGCAGTTACTCGATGGGGACAGGGGGCAAAGATGAGTATGGCTACACCTTC

j_call: TRBJ2-1
clone_size: many
v_call: TRBV20-1
d_call: -
cdr3_aa: CSAQRPSSLGEQFF
cdr3_nt: TGCAGTGCCCAGAGGCCCTCCTCCCTGGGGGAGCAGTTCTTC

j_call: TRBJ2-3
clone_size: -
v_call: TRBV6-6
d_call: -
cdr3_aa: CASSPHRSRTDTQYF
cdr3_nt: TGTGCCAGCAGTCCCCACAGGTCCCGCACAGATACGCAGTATTTT

j_call: TRBJ2-2
clone_size: -
v_call: TRBV7-8
d_call: TRBD1
cdr3_aa: CASSLESQGFRGGELFF
cdr3_nt: TGTGCCAGCAGCTTAGAATCACAGGGGTTTCGGGGCGGGGAGCTGTTTTTT

j_call: TRBJ2-2
clone_size: few
v_call: TRBV30
d_call: -
cdr3_aa: CAWSAPYTSTGELFF
cdr3_nt: TGTGCCTGGAGTGCACCCTACACGAGCACCGGGGAGCTGTTTTTT

j_call: TRBJ2-1
clone_size: many
v_call: TRBV7-9
d_call: TRBD2
cdr3_aa: CASSLVSGGYNEQFF
cdr3_nt: TGTGCCAGCAGCTTAGTTAGCGGGGGCTACAATGAGCAGTTCTTC

j_call: TRBJ1-1
clone_size: -
v_call: TRBV5-6
d_call: -
cdr3_aa: CASSTGTGMNTEAFF
cdr3_nt: TGTGCCAGCAGCACCGGGACCGGAATGAACACTGAAGCTTTCTTT

j_call: TRBJ2-5
clone_size: few
v_call: TRBV5-5
d_call: TRBD2
cdr3_aa: CASSLVASGGVETQYF
cdr3_nt: TGTGCCAGCAGCTTGGTCGCTAGCGGGGGCGTGGAGACCCAGTACTTC

j_call: TRBJ1-4
clone_size: few
v_call: TRBV24-1
d_call: TRBD1
cdr3_aa: CATSEAGTGREKLFF
cdr3_nt: TGTGCCACCAGTGAGGCCGGGACAGGGAGAGAAAAACTGTTTTTT

j_call: TRBJ2-3
clone_size: -
v_call: TRBV30
d_call: -
cdr3_aa: CAWSVPGPGQYF
cdr3_nt: TGTGCCTGGAGTGTCCCAGGCCCGGGGCAGTATTTT

j_call: TRBJ2-3
clone_size: few
v_call: TRBV12-3/TRBV12-4
d_call: -
cdr3_aa: CASTTRGQGTDTQYF
cdr3_nt: TGTGCCAGCACCACAAGGGGTCAGGGCACAGATACGCAGTATTTT

j_call: TRBJ2-3
clone_size: few
v_call: TRBV6-5
d_call: -
cdr3_aa: CASRFGADTQYF
cdr3_nt: TGTGCCAGCAGGTTCGGGGCAGATACGCAGTATTTT

j_call: TRBJ1-1
clone_size: -
v_call: TRBV30
d_call: -
cdr3_aa: CAWNAGPNTEAFF
cdr3_nt: TGTGCCTGGAATGCGGGGCCGAACACTGAAGCTTTCTTT